This T cell receptor (beta chain) comes out of a study of blood T cells in healthy people across ages. The study's findings and limits: Possibly, changes in expanded clonotypes were confounded because donor CMV status was unknown.

A second PCR of roughly 7 to 11 cycles used a sample-barcoded 5' primer and a J-beta primer mix. A single record per CDR3 protein comes from TCRdb applying MiXCR to the 5' RACE reads. This sample has 660,000 or so distinct CDR3 sequences, with roughly three fifths found just once. The study drew donors from healthy Caucasian individuals in Russia aged roughly 6 to 90. The ends were cut back, 2 bases at V and 1 base at J, with 11 bases in the middle. From germline, CDR1 is MDHEN and CDR2 SYDVKM. The CDR3 contains 15 residues. As for this clonotype: As yet, its antigen is unknown.

The source of this sequence is a man in his fifties or sixties in good health. The chain uses TRBV28 and TRBJ2-5; D gene unclear. The sequencing input was blood. CDR3: CASSLRAPTQETQYF. The DNA for the CDR3 is TGTGCCAGCAGTTTACGCGCCCCTACCCAAGAGACCCAGTACTTC.